This T cell receptor (beta chain) came from a study of blood T cell repertoires in COVID-19. CDR1 and CDR2 (germline): MNHGY, SVAAGI. The trim removed 8 bases at V and 4 bases at J, leaving 17 bases unmatched. This CDR3 comprises 18 residues. Libraries were prepared by immunoSEQ multiplex PCR; TCRdb keeps only in-frame clonotypes and omits some of them. Among around 43,000 clones listed, approximately 88% were seen once. The V gene is TRBV6-9, the J gene TRBJ2-3; 11 bases line up with TRBD2. This receptor was obtained from a woman in her 70s with acute or convalescent COVID-19. The sample consisted of peripheral blood. DNA of the CDR3: TGTGCCAGCCTTGGAACTAGCGGGAGTTCTCCCAGATCAGATACGCAGTATTTT. Its translation: CASLGTSGSSPRSDTQYF.